The rows below give T cell receptor beta chains drawn from one sample of a study of cytomegalovirus exposure and HLA in healthy donors. Sequencing was performed with immunoSEQ multiplex PCR; in TCRdb, only in-frame clones are kept and a portion is missing. The table has almost 200,000 clones, 79% seen once. The source material was PBMCs. The receptors here all came from a male donor in good health and CMV-seropositive. Both conserved end residues are part of each CDR3. The D gene is left open where the match is weak. Size is omitted from some rows. Given values are once, few, many or a class for expanded clones.

>TRBJ2-3|TRBV7-2|.|.
TGTGCCAGCAGCTTGGGGGGGCGGTCAGATACGCAGTATTTT
CASSLGGRSDTQYF
>TRBJ1-1|TRBV6-5|.|TRBD1
TGTGCCAGCAGTATCTTACAGGGGCGAAGATTTGAAGCTTTCTTT
CASSILQGRRFEAFF
>TRBJ1-1|TRBV11-1|.|TRBD1
TGTGCCAGCAGAGGGACAGCTAATGAAGCTTTCTTT
CASRGTANEAFF
>TRBJ1-1|TRBV4-3|.|.
TGCGCCAGCAGCCAAGTTCAAAATTCCATCCAGGGCAGAATATTAAAGAACACTGAAGCTTTCTTT
CASSQVQNSIQGRILKNTEAFF
>TRBJ1-1|TRBV4-1|few|.
TGCGCCAGCAGCCAAGATGAGTACAGGGTCACTGAAGCTTTCTTT
CASSQDEYRVTEAFF
>TRBJ2-7|TRBV6-6|once|.
TGTGCCAGCAGTTACTCGACTGGCGAGCAGTACTTC
CASSYSTGEQYF
>TRBJ2-4|TRBV4-1|.|.
TGCGCCAGCAGCCAAGATGATCGACTCCAGAATTTGAACATTCAGTACTTC
CASSQDDRLQNLNIQYF
>TRBJ2-3|TRBV19|.|TRBD2
TGTGCCAGTAGTATAGGGGGGGGGAAAGGCACAGATACGCAGTATTTT
CASSIGGGKGTDTQYF
>TRBJ2-7|TRBV28|.|TRBD2
TGTGCCAGCACCGGGGGGGACATAACCTTTACCTACGAGCAGTACTTC
CASTGGDITFTYEQYF
>TRBJ1-4|TRBV5-4|.|TRBD1
TGTGCCAGCAGCGATACAGGGGAGGATGAAAAACTGTTTTTT
CASSDTGEDEKLFF
>TRBJ1-2|TRBV6-5|once|.
TGTGCCAGCAGTTACTCGACGGGGGTACGGGGCTACACCTTC
CASSYSTGVRGYTF
>TRBJ2-1|TRBV6-1|.|.
TGTGCCAGCAGTGAAGCCATATATAGCTCCTACAATGAGCAGTTCTTC
CASSEAIYSSYNEQFF
>TRBJ1-3|TRBV20-1|once|.
TGCAGTGTTGCTAGGGGAAACACCATATATTTT
CSVARGNTIYF
>TRBJ1-2|TRBV28|few|.
TGTGCCAGCAGTTTCCAGGGGTGGGGGTATGGCTACACCTTC
CASSFQGWGYGYTF
>TRBJ1-3|TRBV7-3|.|.
TGTGCCAGCAGCAAAAGCCCACAGGGCTCTGGAAACACCATATATTTT
CASSKSPQGSGNTIYF
>TRBJ2-3|TRBV30|.|.
TGTGCCTGGAGTGTGGGCGCAACCGGTTCAGATACGCAGTATTTT
CAWSVGATGSDTQYF
>TRBJ1-5|TRBV5-4|.|.
TGTGCCAGCAGCTTCCTACAGCCCCAGCATTTT
CASSFLQPQHF
>TRBJ2-3|TRBV29-1|.|TRBD1
TGCAGCGTAGTATATCGGACAGGGGGCCCAGATACGCAGTATTTT
CSVVYRTGGPDTQYF
>TRBJ1-5|TRBV5-6|.|.
TGTGCCAGCAGCTTCGGGGGTGGGGGTGGGAATCAGCCCCAGCATTTT
CASSFGGGGGNQPQHF
>TRBJ1-1|TRBV7-9|.|.
TGTGCCAGCAGCTGGACCAGGGGATCCGAAGCTTTCTTT
CASSWTRGSEAFF
>TRBJ2-1|TRBV4-3|.|.
TGCGCCAGCAGCCAAGATTGGCGGGAACAACCTCATTACAATGAGCAGTTCTTC
CASSQDWREQPHYNEQFF
>TRBJ2-5|TRBV11-3|.|.
TGTGCCAGCACCCACCGCGACCAGGGCCAAGAGACCCAGTACTTC
CASTHRDQGQETQYF
>TRBJ2-2|TRBV7-8|.|.
TGTGCCAGCAGCTTAGGTCAGACTATGAACACCGGGGAGCTGTTTTTT
CASSLGQTMNTGELFF
>TRBJ1-2|TRBV5-4|.|.
TGTGCCAGCAGCCGTGGCCGGGAGGGAGGTGACTATGGCTACACCTTC
CASSRGREGGDYGYTF
>TRBJ1-3|TRBV18|once|.
TGTGCCAGCTCACCCGACAGCTCTGGAAACACCATATATTTT
CASSPDSSGNTIYF
>TRBJ1-2|TRBV7-6|.|.
TGTGCCAGCAGCCGGACACAAAGCCACTATGGCTACACCTTC
CASSRTQSHYGYTF
>TRBJ1-1|TRBV6-5|few|.
TGTGCCAGCAGTGGGTCACAGATCATGAACACTGAAGCTTTCTTT
CASSGSQIMNTEAFF
>TRBJ2-1|TRBV4-1|few|TRBD2
TGCGCCAGCAGCCAAGAAGCTTCTAGCGGGATTTACAATGAGCAGTTCTTC
CASSQEASSGIYNEQFF
>TRBJ2-5|TRBV27|.|.
TGTGCCAGCAGTAGCCTAGCTCAGGAGACCCAGTACTTC
CASSSLAQETQYF
>TRBJ1-6|TRBV4-1|.|TRBD1
TGCGCCAGCAGCCAAGTAAGACAGGGGTATTCCTATAATTCACCCCTCCACTTT
CASSQVRQGYSYNSPLHF
>TRBJ1-4|TRBV9|.|.
TGTGCCAGCAGCACAGGGATTGTGGGGATAGTTGAAAAACTGTTTTTT
CASSTGIVGIVEKLFF
>TRBJ2-1|TRBV27|.|TRBD1
TGTGCCAGCAGTTGGGGGATTGACAGGGTCAATGAGCAGTTCTTC
CASSWGIDRVNEQFF
>TRBJ1-4|TRBV7-2|few|TRBD1
TGTGCCAGCAGCTTCAGACAGGGTAGCGAAAAACTGTTTTTT
CASSFRQGSEKLFF
>TRBJ2-1|TRBV30|.|TRBD2
TGTGCCTGGAGCGTCCTGAGCGGGAGGCACAATGAGCAGTTCTTC
CAWSVLSGRHNEQFF
>TRBJ1-4|TRBV18|.|TRBD1
TGTGCCAGCTCACCTCGCGGGACAGTCGTTACTAATGAAAAACTGTTTTTT
CASSPRGTVVTNEKLFF
>TRBJ2-3|TRBV18|.|TRBD2
TGTGCCAGCTCTCCGACTAGCGTGGAAGATACGCAGTATTTT
CASSPTSVEDTQYF
>TRBJ2-5|TRBV6-5|.|.
TGTGCCAGCAGTTATCGGGAGAGGACCCAGTACTTC
CASSYRERTQYF
>TRBJ2-2|TRBV5-1|.|.
TGCGCCAGCAGCGCCGGACTAAACGCGAACACCGGGGAGCTGTTTTTT
CASSAGLNANTGELFF
>TRBJ1-1|TRBV27|.|TRBD1
TGTGCCAGCAGTTTATCGAACAGGGGACTTTTGAACACTGAAGCTTTCTTT
CASSLSNRGLLNTEAFF
>TRBJ2-2|TRBV2|.|.
TGTGCCAGCAGTGTTTCCGTCGCGAACACCGGGGAGCTGTTTTTT
CASSVSVANTGELFF
>TRBJ1-2|TRBV2|.|TRBD1
TGTGCCATCCGGACAGGGAATGGCTACACCTTC
CAIRTGNGYTF
>TRBJ2-5|TRBV5-1|.|TRBD2
TGCGCCAGCAGCTCTCGGGCGGGGAGGGCAGAGACCCAGTACTTC
CASSSRAGRAETQYF
>TRBJ1-2|TRBV19|.|TRBD1
TGTGCCAGTAAGGCGGGACAGGGGGTCTATGGCTACACCTTC
CASKAGQGVYGYTF
>TRBJ2-7|TRBV6-6|.|TRBD2
TGTGCCAGCAGTTACGGACTAGCGGGAGCCTACGAGCAGTACTTC
CASSYGLAGAYEQYF
>TRBJ1-1|TRBV7-2|.|.
TGTGCCAGTAGAGGGGAGGTGGTAAAGGGCACTGAAGCTTTCTTT
CASRGEVVKGTEAFF
>TRBJ2-1|TRBV11-3|few|.
TGTGCCAGCAGCTTATTCGCGTCGTCGGGCTACAATGAGCAGTTCTTC
CASSLFASSGYNEQFF
>TRBJ1-5|TRBV4-1|.|.
TGCGCCAGCAGCCAAAACCAGGCAGCCAGCAATCAGCCCCAGCATTTT
CASSQNQAASNQPQHF
>TRBJ2-3|TRBV5-1|.|TRBD1
TGCGCCAGCAGCTTGGGGGGACAGGCGTGGGGCACAGATACGCAGTATTTT
CASSLGGQAWGTDTQYF
>TRBJ2-7|TRBV27|.|TRBD1
TGTGTCAGCAGTTGGTACAGGGGCCCCTACGAGCAGTACTTC
CVSSWYRGPYEQYF
>TRBJ2-7|TRBV6-1|.|.
TGTGCCAGCAGTGGTCCCCCATTCTACGAGCAGTACTTC
CASSGPPFYEQYF
>TRBJ1-1|TRBV5-4|once|.
TGTGCCAGCAGCTTACAATCGAACACTGAAGCTTTCTTT
CASSLQSNTEAFF